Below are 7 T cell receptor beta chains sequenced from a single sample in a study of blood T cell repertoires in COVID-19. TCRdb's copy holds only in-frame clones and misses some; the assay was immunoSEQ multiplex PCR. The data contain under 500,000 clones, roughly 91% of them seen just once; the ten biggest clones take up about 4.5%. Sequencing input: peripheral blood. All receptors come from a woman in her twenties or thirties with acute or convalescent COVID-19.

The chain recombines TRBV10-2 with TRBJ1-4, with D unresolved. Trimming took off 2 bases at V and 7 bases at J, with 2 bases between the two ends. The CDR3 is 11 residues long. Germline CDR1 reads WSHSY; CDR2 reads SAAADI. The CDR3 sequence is CASSELEKLFF. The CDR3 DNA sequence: TGCGCCAGCAGTGAGCTTGAAAAACTGTTTTTT.

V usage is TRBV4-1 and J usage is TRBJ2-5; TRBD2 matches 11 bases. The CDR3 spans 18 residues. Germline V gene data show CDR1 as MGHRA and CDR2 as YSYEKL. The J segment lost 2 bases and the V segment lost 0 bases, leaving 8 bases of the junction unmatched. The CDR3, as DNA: TGCGCCAGCAGCCAAGATCGAGTAGCGGGGGGGCGACAAGAGACCCAGTACTTC. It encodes CASSQDRVAGGRQETQYF.

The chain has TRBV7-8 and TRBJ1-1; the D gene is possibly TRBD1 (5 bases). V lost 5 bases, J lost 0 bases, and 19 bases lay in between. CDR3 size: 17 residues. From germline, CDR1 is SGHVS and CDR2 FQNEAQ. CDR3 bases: TGTGCCAGCAGCGTCAGGGTTTATGATAGGGTGAACACTGAAGCTTTCTTT. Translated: CASSVRVYDRVNTEAFF.

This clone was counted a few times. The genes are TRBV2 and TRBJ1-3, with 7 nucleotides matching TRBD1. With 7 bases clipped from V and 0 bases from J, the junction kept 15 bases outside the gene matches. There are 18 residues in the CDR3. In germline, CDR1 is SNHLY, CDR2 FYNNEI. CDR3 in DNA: TGTGCCAGCATTTTACAGGGGCAACTACGATACTCTGGAAACACCATATATTTT. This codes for CASILQGQLRYSGNTIYF.

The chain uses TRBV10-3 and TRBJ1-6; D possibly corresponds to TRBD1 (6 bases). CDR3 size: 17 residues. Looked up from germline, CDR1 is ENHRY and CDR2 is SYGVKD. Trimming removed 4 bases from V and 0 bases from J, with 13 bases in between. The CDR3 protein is CAISANQGSSYNSPLHF. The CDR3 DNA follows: TGTGCCATCAGTGCCAACCAGGGGAGCTCCTATAATTCACCCCTCCACTTT.

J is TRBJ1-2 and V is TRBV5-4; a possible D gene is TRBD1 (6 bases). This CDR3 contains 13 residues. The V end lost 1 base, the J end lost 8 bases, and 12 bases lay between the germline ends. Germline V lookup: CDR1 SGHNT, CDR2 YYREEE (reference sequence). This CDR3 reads CASSLRTADGYTF. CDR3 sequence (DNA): TGTGCCAGCAGCTTGAGGACAGCTGACGGCTACACCTTC.

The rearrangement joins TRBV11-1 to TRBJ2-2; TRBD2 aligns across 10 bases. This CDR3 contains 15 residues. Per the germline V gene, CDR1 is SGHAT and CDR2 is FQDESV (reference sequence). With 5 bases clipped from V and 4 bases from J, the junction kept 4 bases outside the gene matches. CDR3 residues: CASSLSGGATGELFF. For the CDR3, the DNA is TGTGCCAGCAGCCTAAGCGGGGGGGCCACCGGGGAGCTGTTTTTT.